This TCR beta chain was identified during a study of blood T cells in healthy people across ages. A J-beta primer mix and a sample-barcoded 5' primer were used in a second PCR of roughly 6 to 12 cycles. A single record per CDR3 protein comes from TCRdb applying MiXCR to the 5' RACE reads. The table shows about 1.6 million distinct CDR3 sequences, with roughly a third occurring only once. Per-sample yields of isolated PBMCs were at least 6 million. Germline trimming cut 1 base from V and 11 bases from J; bases unmatched to any gene: 8. CDR3 length: 14 amino acids. The germline V gene has CDR1 DFQATT and CDR2 SNEGSKA (reference sequence).

The receptor was isolated from a woman between 25 and 40 years old in good health. The rearrangement uses TRBV20-1 and TRBJ2-5; TRBD1 agrees at 12 bases. Sequencing used blood. The CDR3 is CSARGGQGAKEQYF. CDR3 coding DNA: TGCAGTGCTAGAGGGGGACAGGGGGCTAAAGAGCAGTACTTC.